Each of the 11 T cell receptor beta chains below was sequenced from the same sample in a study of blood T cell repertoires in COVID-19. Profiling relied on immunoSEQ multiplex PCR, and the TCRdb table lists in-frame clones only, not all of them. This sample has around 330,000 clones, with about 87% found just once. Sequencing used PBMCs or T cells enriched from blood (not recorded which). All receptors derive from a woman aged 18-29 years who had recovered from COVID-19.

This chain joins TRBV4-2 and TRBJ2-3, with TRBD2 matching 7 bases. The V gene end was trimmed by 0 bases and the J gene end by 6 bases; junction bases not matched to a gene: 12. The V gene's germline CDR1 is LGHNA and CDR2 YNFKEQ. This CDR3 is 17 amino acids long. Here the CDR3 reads CASSQDASGMAGDTQYF. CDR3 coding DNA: TGTGCCAGCAGCCAAGATGCTAGCGGAATGGCCGGGGATACGCAGTATTTT.

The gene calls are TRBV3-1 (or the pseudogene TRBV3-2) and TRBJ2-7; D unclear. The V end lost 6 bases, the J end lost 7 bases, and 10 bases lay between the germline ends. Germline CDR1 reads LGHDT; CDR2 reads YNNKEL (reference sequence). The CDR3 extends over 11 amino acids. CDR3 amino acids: CASRMGREQYF. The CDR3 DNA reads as TGTGCCAGCAGAATGGGCCGAGAGCAGTACTTC.

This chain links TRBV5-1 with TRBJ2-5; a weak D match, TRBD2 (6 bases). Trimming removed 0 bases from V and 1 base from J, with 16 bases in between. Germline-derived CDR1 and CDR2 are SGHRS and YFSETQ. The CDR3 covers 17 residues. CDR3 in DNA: TGCGCCAGCAGCTTGGGGGGAGGATTCAGCCCCCAAGAGACCCAGTACTTC. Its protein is CASSLGGGFSPQETQYF.

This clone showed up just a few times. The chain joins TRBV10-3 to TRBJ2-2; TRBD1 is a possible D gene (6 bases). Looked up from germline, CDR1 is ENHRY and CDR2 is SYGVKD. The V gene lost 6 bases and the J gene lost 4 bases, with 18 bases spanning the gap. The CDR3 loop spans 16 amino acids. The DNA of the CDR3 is TGTGCCATCAGCACAACTAATTCAGGGGTCACCGGGGAGCTGTTTTTT. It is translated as CAISTTNSGVTGELFF.

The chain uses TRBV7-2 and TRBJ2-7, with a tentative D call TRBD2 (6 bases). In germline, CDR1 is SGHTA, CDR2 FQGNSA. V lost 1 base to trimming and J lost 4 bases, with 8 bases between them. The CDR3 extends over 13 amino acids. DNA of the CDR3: TGTGCCAGCAGCTTAGTTAGCGGATACGAGCAGTACTTC. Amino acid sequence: CASSLVSGYEQYF.

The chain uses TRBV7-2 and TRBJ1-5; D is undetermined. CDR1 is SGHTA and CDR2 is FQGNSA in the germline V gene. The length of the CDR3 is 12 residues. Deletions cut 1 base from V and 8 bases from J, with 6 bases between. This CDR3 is CASSLGGEPQHF. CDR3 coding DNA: TGTGCCAGCAGCTTAGGCGGGGAGCCCCAGCATTTT. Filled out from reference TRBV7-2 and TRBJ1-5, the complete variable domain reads GAGVSQSPSNKVTEKGKDVELRCDPISGHTALYWYRQSLGQGLEFLIYFQGNSAPDKSGLPSDRFSAERTGGSVSTLTIQRTQQEDSAVYLCASSLGGEPQHFGDGTRLSIL.

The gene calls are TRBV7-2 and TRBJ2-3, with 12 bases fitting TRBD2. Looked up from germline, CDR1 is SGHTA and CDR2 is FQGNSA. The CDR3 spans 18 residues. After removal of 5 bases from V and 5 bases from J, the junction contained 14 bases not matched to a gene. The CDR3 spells CASSQTGLAGLKRDTQYF. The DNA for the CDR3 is TGTGCCAGCAGCCAGACTGGACTAGCGGGGCTTAAGAGAGATACGCAGTATTTT.

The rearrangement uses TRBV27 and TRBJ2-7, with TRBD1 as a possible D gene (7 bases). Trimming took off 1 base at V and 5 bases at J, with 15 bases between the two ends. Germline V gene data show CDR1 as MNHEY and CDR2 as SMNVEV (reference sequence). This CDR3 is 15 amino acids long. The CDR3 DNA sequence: TGTGCCAGCAGTTTATGGGGCAGGGGGGCCCACGAGCAGTACTTC. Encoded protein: CASSLWGRGAHEQYF.

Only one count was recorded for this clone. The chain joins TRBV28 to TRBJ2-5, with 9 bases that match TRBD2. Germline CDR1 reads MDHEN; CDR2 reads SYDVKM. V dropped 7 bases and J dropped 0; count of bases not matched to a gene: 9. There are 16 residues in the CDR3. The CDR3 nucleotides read TGTGCCAGCAATCCCCAGGTAGCGGGGGACCAAGAGACCCAGTACTTC. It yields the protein CASNPQVAGDQETQYF.

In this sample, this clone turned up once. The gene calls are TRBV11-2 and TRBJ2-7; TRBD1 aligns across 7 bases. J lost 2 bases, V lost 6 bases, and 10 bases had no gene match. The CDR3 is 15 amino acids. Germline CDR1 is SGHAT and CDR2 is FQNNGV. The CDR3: CASSFDYRGTYEQYF. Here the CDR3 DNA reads TGTGCCAGCAGTTTTGACTACAGGGGTACCTACGAGCAGTACTTC.

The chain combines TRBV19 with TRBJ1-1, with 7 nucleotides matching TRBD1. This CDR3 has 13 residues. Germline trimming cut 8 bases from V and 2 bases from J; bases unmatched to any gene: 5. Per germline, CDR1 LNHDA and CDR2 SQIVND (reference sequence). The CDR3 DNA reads TGTGCCAGTTCCGGGACAGAAAACACTGAAGCTTTCTTT. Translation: CASSGTENTEAFF.